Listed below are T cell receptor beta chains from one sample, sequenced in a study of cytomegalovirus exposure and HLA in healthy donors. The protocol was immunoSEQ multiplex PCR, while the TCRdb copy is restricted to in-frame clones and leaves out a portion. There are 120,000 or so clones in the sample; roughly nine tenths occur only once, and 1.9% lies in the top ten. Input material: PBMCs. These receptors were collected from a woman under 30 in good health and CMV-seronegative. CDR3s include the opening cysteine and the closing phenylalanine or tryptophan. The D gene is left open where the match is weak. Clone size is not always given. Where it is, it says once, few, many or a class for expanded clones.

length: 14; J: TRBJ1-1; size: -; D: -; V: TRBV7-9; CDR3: CASSFNRGRTEAFF; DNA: TGTGCCAGCAGCTTTAATAGGGGCCGGACTGAAGCTTTCTTT
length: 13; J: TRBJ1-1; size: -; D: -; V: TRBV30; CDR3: CAWGRGMNTEAFF; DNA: TGTGCCTGGGGTAGGGGGATGAACACTGAAGCTTTCTTT
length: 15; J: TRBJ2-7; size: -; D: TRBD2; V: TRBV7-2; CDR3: CASRTGTSGPYEQYF; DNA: TGTGCCAGCAGAACCGGGACTAGCGGGCCCTACGAGCAGTACTTC
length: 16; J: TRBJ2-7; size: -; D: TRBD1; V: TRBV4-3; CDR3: CASSQDLRQGADEQYF; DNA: TGCGCCAGCAGCCAAGACTTAAGACAGGGCGCCGACGAGCAGTACTTC
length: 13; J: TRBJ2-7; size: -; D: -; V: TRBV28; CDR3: CASSFPSSYEQYF; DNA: TGTGCCAGCAGTTTCCCCAGCTCCTACGAGCAGTACTTC
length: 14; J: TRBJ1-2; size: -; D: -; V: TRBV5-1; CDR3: CASSLVQAGYGYTF; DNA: TGCGCCAGCAGCTTGGTACAGGCCGGCTATGGCTACACCTTC
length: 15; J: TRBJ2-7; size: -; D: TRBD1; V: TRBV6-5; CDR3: CASSVYKGALYEQYF; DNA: TGTGCCAGCAGTGTTTATAAGGGGGCTCTATACGAGCAGTACTTC
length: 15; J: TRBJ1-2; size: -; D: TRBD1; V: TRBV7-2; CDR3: CASSRTGGSSYGYTF; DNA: TGTGCCAGCAGTCGTACAGGGGGCAGCAGTTATGGCTACACCTTC
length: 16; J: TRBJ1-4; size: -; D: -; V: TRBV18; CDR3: CASSPLSQATNEKLFF; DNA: TGTGCCAGCTCACCCCTCTCGCAGGCGACTAATGAAAAACTGTTTTTT
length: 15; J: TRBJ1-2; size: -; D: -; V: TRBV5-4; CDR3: CASSLLVGGSYGYTF; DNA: TGTGCCAGCAGCCTCCTTGTGGGGGGGAGCTATGGCTACACCTTC
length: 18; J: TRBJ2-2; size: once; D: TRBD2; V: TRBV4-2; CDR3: CASSLLPGLAGEGGELFF; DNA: TGTGCCAGCAGCCTCCTACCGGGACTAGCGGGGGAGGGCGGGGAGCTGTTTTTT
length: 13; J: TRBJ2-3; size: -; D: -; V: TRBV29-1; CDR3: CSVAGPSTDTQYF; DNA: TGCAGCGTTGCTGGCCCTAGCACAGATACGCAGTATTTT
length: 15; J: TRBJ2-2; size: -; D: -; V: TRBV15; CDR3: CATSRLTANTGELFF; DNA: TGTGCCACCAGCAGGTTGACAGCGAACACCGGGGAGCTGTTTTTT
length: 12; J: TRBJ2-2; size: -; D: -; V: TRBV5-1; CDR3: CASSLIIGELFF; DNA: TGCGCCAGCAGCTTGATCATCGGGGAGCTGTTTTTT
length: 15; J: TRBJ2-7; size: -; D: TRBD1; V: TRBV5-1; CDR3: CASSLGPGQGYEQYF; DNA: TGCGCCAGCAGCTTAGGCCCGGGACAGGGTTACGAGCAGTACTTC
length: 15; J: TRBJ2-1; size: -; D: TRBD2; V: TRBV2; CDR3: CASSRFQGGVGEQFF; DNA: TGTGCCAGCAGTAGGTTCCAGGGAGGGGTCGGTGAGCAGTTCTTC
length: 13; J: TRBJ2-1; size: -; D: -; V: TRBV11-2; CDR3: CASSLGVDREQFF; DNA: TGTGCCAGCAGCTTAGGAGTAGATCGTGAGCAGTTCTTC
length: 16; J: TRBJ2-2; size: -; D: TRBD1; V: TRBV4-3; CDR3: CASSRGTGGKSGELFF; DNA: TGCGCCAGCAGCCGCGGGACAGGGGGCAAATCCGGGGAGCTGTTTTTT
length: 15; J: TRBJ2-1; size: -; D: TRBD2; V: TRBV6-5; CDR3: CASIKLAGGNNEQFF; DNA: TGTGCCAGCATCAAACTAGCGGGAGGGAATAATGAGCAGTTCTTC
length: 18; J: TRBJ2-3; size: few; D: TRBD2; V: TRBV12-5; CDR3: CASGLVLTSGRGADTQYF; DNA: TGTGCTAGTGGTTTGGTCTTGACTAGCGGGAGAGGAGCAGATACGCAGTATTTT
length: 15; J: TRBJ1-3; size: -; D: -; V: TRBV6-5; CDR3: CASRTNRFGGNTIYF; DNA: TGTGCCAGCAGAACTAACCGTTTCGGTGGAAACACCATATATTTT
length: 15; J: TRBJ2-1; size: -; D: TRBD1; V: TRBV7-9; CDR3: CASSLGDREYNEQFF; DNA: TGTGCCAGCAGCTTAGGGGACAGGGAATACAATGAGCAGTTCTTC
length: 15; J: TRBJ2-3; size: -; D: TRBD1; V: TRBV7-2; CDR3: CASSLGGRGPDTQYF; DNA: TGTGCCAGCAGCTTAGGCGGCAGGGGGCCGGATACGCAGTATTTT
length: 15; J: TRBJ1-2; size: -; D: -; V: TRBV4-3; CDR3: CASSQDTGRGDGYTF; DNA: TGCGCCAGCAGCCAGGATACAGGGCGGGGGGATGGCTACACCTTC
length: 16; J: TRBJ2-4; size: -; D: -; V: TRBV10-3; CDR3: CAISEHLLGPTNIQYF; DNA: TGTGCCATCAGTGAGCACCTCCTTGGGCCTACAAACATTCAGTACTTC
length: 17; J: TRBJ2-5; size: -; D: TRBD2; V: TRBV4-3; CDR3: CASSQDLRLAGTETQYF; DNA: TGCGCCAGCAGCCAAGATTTGCGACTAGCGGGAACAGAGACCCAGTACTTC
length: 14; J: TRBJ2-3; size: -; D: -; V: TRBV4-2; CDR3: CASSQGYREDTQYF; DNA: TGTGCCAGCAGCCAAGGGTACAGGGAAGATACGCAGTATTTT
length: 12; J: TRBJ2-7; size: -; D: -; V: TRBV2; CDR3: CASSGKGYEQYF; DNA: TGTGCCAGCAGTGGAAAGGGGTACGAGCAGTACTTC
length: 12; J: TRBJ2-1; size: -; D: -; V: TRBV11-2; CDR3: CASLAGDNEQFF; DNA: TGTGCCAGCCTGGCGGGTGACAATGAGCAGTTCTTC
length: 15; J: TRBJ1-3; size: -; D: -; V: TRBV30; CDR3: CAWNGDTSSGNTIYF; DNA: TGTGCCTGGAACGGGGACACCAGCTCTGGAAACACCATATATTTT
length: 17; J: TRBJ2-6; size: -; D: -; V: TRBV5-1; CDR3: CASSLSGVASGANVLTF; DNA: TGCGCCAGCAGCCTTAGCGGAGTCGCCTCTGGGGCCAACGTCCTGACTTTC
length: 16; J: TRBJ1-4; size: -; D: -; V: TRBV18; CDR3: CASSPTGGWTNEKLFF; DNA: TGTGCCAGCTCACCCACGGGGGGTTGGACTAATGAAAAACTGTTTTTT
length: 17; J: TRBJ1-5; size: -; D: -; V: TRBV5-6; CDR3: CASSLEGQGIHNQPQHF; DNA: TGTGCCAGCAGCTTGGAAGGTCAGGGAATCCACAATCAGCCCCAGCATTTT
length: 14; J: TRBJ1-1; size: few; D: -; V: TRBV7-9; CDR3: CASSPSYPTPNAFF; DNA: TGTGCCAGCAGCCCCAGTTACCCAACCCCGAATGCTTTCTTT
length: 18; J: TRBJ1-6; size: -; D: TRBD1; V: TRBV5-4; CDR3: CASSLGQGKELYNSPLHF; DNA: TGTGCCAGCAGCTTGGGACAGGGGAAAGAACTTTATAATTCACCCCTCCACTTT
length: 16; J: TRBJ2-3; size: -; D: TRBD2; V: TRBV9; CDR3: CASSVVALAGEDTQYF; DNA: TGTGCCAGCAGCGTAGTGGCACTAGCGGGGGAAGATACGCAGTATTTT
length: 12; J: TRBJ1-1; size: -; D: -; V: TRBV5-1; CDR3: CASNEGGTEAFF; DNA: TGCGCCAGCAACGAGGGTGGCACTGAAGCTTTCTTT
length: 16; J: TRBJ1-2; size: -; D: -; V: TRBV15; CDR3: CATSRDLTVRFYGYTF; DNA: TGTGCCACCAGCAGAGATCTGACAGTCCGCTTCTATGGCTACACCTTC
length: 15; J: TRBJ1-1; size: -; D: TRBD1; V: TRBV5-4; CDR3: CASSDYRDRETEAFF; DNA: TGTGCCAGCAGCGACTACCGGGACAGGGAAACTGAAGCTTTCTTT
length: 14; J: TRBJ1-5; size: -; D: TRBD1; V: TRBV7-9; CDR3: CASSITGEDQPQHF; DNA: TGTGCCAGCAGCATTACAGGGGAGGATCAGCCCCAGCATTTT
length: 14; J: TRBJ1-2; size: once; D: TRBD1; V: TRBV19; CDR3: CASSVRTGLYGYTF; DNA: TGTGCCAGTAGTGTAAGGACAGGGCTCTATGGCTACACCTTC
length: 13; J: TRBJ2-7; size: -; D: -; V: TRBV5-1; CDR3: CASSLAGSYEQYF; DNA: TGCGCCAGCAGCTTGGCAGGGTCCTACGAGCAGTACTTC
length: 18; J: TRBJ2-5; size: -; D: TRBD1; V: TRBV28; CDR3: CASSNTPGETGGVKTQYF; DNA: TGTGCCAGCAGTAACACCCCAGGGGAGACAGGGGGCGTGAAGACCCAGTACTTC